The 6 T cell receptor beta chains below come from one sample, sequenced in a study of T cells in Graves' hyperthyroidism and ophthalmopathy. There were TCR beta CDR3 regions amplified from RNA transcripts. First-round RT-PCR with HTBI primers amplified the TCR CDR3 region. TCRdb itself ran the multiplex PCR reads through MiXCR, one entry per CDR3 protein. Of hundreds of thousands of distinct CDR3 sequences in the sample, roughly a fifth were seen once. Source material: blood. The receptors were gathered from a man between 45 and 60 years old with Graves' ophthalmopathy.

There are many counts of this clonotype. The chain uses TRBV2 and TRBJ2-2; a weak D match, TRBD1 (5 bases). Germline CDR1 SNHLY, CDR2 FYNNEI. The CDR3 length is 16 residues. V was pared by 7 bases and J by 4 bases, with 19 bases between. The CDR3: CASMPQPTQGTGELFF. CDR3 sequence (DNA): TGTGCCAGCATGCCCCAACCTACCCAGGGCACCGGGGAGCTGTTTTTT.

The chain has TRBV6-1 and TRBJ2-2, with a weak D call TRBD2 (5 bases). V gave up 6 bases and J gave up 0 bases, with 8 bases separating them. Germline V gene data show CDR1 as MNHNS and CDR2 as SASEGT. This CDR3 has 14 amino acids. CDR3 coding DNA: TGTGCCAGCAGCGGACTCCCGAACACCGGGGAGCTGTTTTTT. Protein sequence: CASSGLPNTGELFF.

This clonotype was counted between two and nine times. The V and J genes are TRBV6-5 and TRBJ2-1; 12 bases are a match to TRBD2. Germline V gene data show CDR1 as MNHEY and CDR2 as SVGAGI. Trimming at V came to 1 base and at J to 6 bases, leaving 7 bases not matched to a gene. The CDR3 is made up of 17 amino acids. The CDR3 sequence is CASSYLLAGGPGNEQFF. In DNA, the CDR3 is TGTGCCAGCAGTTACTTGCTAGCGGGAGGGCCCGGCAATGAGCAGTTCTTC.

This clonotype was seen a handful of times. The chain couples TRBV5-1 to TRBJ2-7; unclear D gene. V lost 0 bases, J lost 4 bases, and 17 bases lay in between. Germline V gene sequence: CDR1 SGHRS, CDR2 YFSETQ. The CDR3 is made up of 16 amino acids. In DNA, the CDR3 is TGCGCCAGCAGCTTGGGATCGGGCACGGTAATTTACGAGCAGTACTTC. Its translation: CASSLGSGTVIYEQYF.

V gene TRBV6-1 combines with J gene TRBJ2-1; 10 bases match TRBD2. V shed 5 bases and J 9 bases; nucleotides not matched to a gene: 22. Per the germline V gene, CDR1 is MNHNS and CDR2 is SASEGT. The CDR3 loop spans 19 amino acids. CDR3 bases: TGTGCCAGCAGTCTGACAGGGGAGAGCGGGAGGGCCGATGGGGGTGAGCAGTTCTTC. Its protein is CASSLTGESGRADGGEQFF.

This clonotype was recorded at least ten times. This chain's CDR3 is CASGRVTGPLGGELFF. The CDR3 DNA is TGTGCCAGCGGGAGAGTGACAGGCCCCTTAGGCGGGGAGCTGTTTTTT. The chain has TRBV7-2 and TRBJ2-2; D is perhaps TRBD1 (6 bases). Trimming took 8 bases from V and 7 from J, leaving 23 bases between them. Germline V gene data show CDR1 as SGHTA and CDR2 as FQGNSA. The CDR3 length is 16 residues.